The rows below give T cell receptor beta chains drawn from one sample of a study of blood T cell repertoires in COVID-19. Using immunoSEQ multiplex PCR, the repertoire was profiled, and TCRdb retains in-frame clones only, with some absent. The sample has 150,000 to 200,000 clones; about three quarters are singletons. The sequencing input was peripheral blood. The source is a woman older than 75 with active or convalescent COVID-19. CDR3s include the opening cysteine and the closing phenylalanine or tryptophan. The D gene is left open where the match is weak.

TRBD1 15 TRBV6-1 CASSEGAGGYYGYTF
NA 19 TRBV5-1 CASSLAPVEGSGNTDTQYF
TRBD2 18 TRBV5-1 CASSPMWTSGLRNYEQYF
NA 17 TRBV14 CASSQDPTGRYPYEQYF
NA 13 TRBV6-1 CASSEGGDSPLHF
TRBD1 15 TRBV4-1 CASSPGRQGKTEAFF
NA 14 TRBV28 CASSLIPGQETQYF
NA 15 TRBV28 CASSLWAGQSYEQYF
TRBD2 17 TRBV14 CASSQFQTSGGYNEQFF
TRBD1 13 TRBV7-9 CASSLGQGRGYTF
TRBD2 15 TRBV27 CASSLSTSGGREQFF
TRBD1 14 TRBV29-1 CSVARQGAGYGYTF
NA 12 TRBV28 CASRSEGYSYTF
TRBD2 18 TRBV4-2 CASSQVGSSGVGSETQYF
NA 15 TRBV6-2/TRBV6-3 CASSSLLRQVNEQFF
NA 15 TRBV5-1 CASSLGGDPSTEAFF
NA 15 TRBV10-3 CAISDGGSFGQPQHF
TRBD2 15 TRBV6-2/TRBV6-3 CASSYSPAGGNEQFF
TRBD2 15 TRBV5-1 CASSGLAGGPGELFF
TRBD1 16 TRBV5-1 CASSSGAGTGRTEAFF
NA 15 TRBV2 CASSETREANYGYTF
NA 12 TRBV6-5 CASSSGVGGYTF
TRBD1 15 TRBV5-1 CASSPGTGWNSPLHF
TRBD1 14 TRBV5-1 CASSRDSSYNEQFF
TRBD1 13 TRBV5-6 CASSWTGVTEAFF
TRBD1 16 TRBV7-9 CASSPQTGTANSPLHF
NA 17 TRBV7-9 CASSHTNLQVMNEKLFF
NA 15 TRBV5-4 CASSQRTTLSREQYF
TRBD2 15 TRBV7-6 CASSSGTSSYNEQFF
TRBD1 15 TRBV27 CASSLLGTGGGGYTF
TRBD1 15 TRBV4-2 CASSPGRQGSSPLHF
NA 14 TRBV28 CASIGGDSNTEAFF
NA 15 TRBV2 CASRASGGSYNEQFF
TRBD1 16 TRBV28 CASSITGTGIGYGYTF
NA 14 TRBV14 CASSQALQDRPLHF
TRBD1 15 TRBV5-4 CASSPGQGSTDTQYF
TRBD1 14 TRBV10-2 CASRATGGNSPLHF
TRBD1 16 TRBV3-1/TRBV3-2 CASSAFRTGNNEKLFF
NA 15 TRBV4-1 CASSQDRRDSGELFF
TRBD2 18 TRBV5-1 CASSLGTSGGIRADTQYF
NA 15 TRBV19 CASSMAGATNEKLFF
TRBD2 15 TRBV7-6 CASSLRAGGPETQYF
NA 13 TRBV19 CASSIGKQETQYF
TRBD2 13 TRBV3-1/TRBV3-2 CASSHRLAGEQYF
TRBD1 16 TRBV28 CASSELGTGSMEKLFF
NA 15 TRBV6-4 CASIYSREGNTEAFF